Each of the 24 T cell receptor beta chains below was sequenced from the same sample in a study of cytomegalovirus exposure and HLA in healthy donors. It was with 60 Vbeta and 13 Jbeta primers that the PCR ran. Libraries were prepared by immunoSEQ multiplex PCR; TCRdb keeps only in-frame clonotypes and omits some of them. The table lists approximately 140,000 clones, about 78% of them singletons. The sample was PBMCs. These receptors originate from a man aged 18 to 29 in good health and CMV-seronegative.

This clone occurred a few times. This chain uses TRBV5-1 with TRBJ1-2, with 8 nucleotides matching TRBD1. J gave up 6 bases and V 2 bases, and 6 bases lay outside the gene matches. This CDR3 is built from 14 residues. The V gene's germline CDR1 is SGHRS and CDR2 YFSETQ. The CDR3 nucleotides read TGCGCCAGCAGCTTTGGGACAGGAATAAATGGCTACACCTTC. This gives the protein CASSFGTGINGYTF.

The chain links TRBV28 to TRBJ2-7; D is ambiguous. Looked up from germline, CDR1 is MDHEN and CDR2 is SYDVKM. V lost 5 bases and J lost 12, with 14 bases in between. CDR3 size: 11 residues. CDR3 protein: CASSHPGFAYF. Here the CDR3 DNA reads TGTGCCAGCAGTCACCCAGGTTTTGCGTACTTC.

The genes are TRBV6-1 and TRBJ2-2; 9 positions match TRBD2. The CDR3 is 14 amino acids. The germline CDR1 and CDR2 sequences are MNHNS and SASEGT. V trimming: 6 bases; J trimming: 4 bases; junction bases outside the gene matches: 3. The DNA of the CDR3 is TGTGCCAGCAGAGTAGCGGGGGTCACCGGGGAGCTGTTTTTT. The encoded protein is CASRVAGVTGELFF.

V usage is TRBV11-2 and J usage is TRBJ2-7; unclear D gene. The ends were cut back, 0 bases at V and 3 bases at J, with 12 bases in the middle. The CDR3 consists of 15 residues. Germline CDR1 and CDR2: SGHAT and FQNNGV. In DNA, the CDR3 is TGTGCCAGCAGCTTAGACTTGCCCTACTACTACGAGCAGTACTTC. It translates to CASSLDLPYYYEQYF.

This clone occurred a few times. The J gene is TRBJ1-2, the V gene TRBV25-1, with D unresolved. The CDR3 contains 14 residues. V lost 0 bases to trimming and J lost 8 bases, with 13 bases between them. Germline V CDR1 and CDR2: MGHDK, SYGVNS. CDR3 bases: TGTGCCAGCAGTGAATATATCGCCGGGGAAGGCTACACCTTC. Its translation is CASSEYIAGEGYTF.

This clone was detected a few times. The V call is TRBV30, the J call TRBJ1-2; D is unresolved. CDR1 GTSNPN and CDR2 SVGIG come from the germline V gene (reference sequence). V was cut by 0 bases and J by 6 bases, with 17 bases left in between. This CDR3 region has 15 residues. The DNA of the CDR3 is TGTGCCTGGAGTGTACTAGGAGGGTTTAGGGATGGCTACACCTTC. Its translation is CAWSVLGGFRDGYTF.

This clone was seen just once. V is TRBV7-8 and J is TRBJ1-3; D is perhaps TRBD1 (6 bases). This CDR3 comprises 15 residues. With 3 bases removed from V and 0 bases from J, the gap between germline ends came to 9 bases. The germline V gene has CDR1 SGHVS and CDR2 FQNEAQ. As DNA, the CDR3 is TGTGCCAGCAGCTTTACCAGGGGCTCTGGAAACACCATATATTTT. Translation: CASSFTRGSGNTIYF.

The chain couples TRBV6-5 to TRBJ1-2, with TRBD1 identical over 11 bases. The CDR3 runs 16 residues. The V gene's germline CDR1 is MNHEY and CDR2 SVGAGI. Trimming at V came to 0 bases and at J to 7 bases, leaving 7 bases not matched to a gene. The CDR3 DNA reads TGTGCCAGCAGTTACTCTTTAGGGACAGGGGGTTTTGGCTACACCTTC. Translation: CASSYSLGTGGFGYTF.

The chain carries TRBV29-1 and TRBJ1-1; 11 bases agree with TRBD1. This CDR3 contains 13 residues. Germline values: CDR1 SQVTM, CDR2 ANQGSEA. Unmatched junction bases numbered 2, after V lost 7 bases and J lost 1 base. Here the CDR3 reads CSGGTGGNTEAFF. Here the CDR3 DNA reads TGCAGCGGGGGGACAGGGGGGAACACTGAAGCTTTCTTT.

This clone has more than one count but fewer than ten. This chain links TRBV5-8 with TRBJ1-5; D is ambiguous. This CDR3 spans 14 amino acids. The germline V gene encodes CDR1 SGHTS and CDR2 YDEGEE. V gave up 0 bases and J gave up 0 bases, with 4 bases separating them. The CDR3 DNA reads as TGTGCCAGCAGCTTGGGTTATAGCAATCAGCCCCAGCATTTT. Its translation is CASSLGYSNQPQHF.

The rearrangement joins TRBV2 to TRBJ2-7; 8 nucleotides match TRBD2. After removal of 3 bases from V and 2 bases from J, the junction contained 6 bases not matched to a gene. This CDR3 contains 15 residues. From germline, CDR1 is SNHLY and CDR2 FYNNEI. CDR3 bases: TGTGCCAGCAGTGACCCGACGGGGGGGCCCTACGAGCAGTACTTC. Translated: CASSDPTGGPYEQYF.

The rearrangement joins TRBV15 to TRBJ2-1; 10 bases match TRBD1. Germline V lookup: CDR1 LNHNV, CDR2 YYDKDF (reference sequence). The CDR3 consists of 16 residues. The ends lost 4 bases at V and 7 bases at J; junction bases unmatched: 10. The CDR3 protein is CATSTSGTGVRNEQFF. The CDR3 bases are TGTGCCACCAGCACGTCCGGGACAGGGGTGCGTAATGAGCAGTTCTTC.

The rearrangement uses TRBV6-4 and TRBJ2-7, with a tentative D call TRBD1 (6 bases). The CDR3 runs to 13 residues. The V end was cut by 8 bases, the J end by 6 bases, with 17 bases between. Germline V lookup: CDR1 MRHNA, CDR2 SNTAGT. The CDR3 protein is CASAEGTGSEQYF. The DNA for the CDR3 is TGTGCCAGCGCCGAGGGTACAGGGTCCGAGCAGTACTTC.

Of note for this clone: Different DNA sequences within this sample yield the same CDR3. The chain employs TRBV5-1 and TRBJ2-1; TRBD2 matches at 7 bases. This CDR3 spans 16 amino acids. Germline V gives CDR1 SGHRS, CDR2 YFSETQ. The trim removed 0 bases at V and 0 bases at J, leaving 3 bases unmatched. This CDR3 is CASSLASGSSYNEQFF. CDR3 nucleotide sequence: TGCGCCAGCAGCTTGGCTAGCGGAAGCTCCTACAATGAGCAGTTCTTC.

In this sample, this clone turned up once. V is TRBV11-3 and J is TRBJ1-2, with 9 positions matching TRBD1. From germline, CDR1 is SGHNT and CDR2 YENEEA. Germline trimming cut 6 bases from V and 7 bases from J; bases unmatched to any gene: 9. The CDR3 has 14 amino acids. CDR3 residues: CASRITGGVGGYTF. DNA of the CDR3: TGTGCCAGCAGGATCACAGGGGGCGTTGGTGGCTACACCTTC.

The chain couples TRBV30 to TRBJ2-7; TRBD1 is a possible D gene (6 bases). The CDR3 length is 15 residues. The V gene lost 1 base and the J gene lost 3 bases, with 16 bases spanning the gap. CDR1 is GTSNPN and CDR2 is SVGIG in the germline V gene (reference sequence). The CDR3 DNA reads TGTGCCTGGAGTGGCGACAGGCGCGCTTACTACGAGCAGTACTTC. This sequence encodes CAWSGDRRAYYEQYF. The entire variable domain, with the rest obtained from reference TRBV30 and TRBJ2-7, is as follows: SQTIHQWPATLVQPVGSPLSLECTVEGTSNPNLYWYRQAAGRGLQLLFYSVGIGQISSEVPQNLSASRPQDRQFILSSKKLLLSDSGFYLCAWSGDRRAYYEQYFGPGTRLTVT.

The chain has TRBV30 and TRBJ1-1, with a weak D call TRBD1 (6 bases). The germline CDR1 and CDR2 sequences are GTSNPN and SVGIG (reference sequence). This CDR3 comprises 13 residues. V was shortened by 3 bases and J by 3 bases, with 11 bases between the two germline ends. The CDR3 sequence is CAWSWGRHTEAFF. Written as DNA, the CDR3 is TGTGCCTGGAGCTGGGGGCGACACACTGAAGCTTTCTTT. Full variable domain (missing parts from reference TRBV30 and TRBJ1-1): SQTIHQWPATLVQPVGSPLSLECTVEGTSNPNLYWYRQAAGRGLQLLFYSVGIGQISSEVPQNLSASRPQDRQFILSSKKLLLSDSGFYLCAWSWGRHTEAFFGQGTRLTVV.

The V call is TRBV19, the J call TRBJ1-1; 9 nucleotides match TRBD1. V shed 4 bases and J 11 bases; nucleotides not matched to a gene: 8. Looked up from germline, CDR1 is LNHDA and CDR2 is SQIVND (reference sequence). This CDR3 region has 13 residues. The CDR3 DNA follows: TGTGCCAGTAGTAGTGGGGACAGGGCTCGGGCTTTCTTT. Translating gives CASSSGDRARAFF.

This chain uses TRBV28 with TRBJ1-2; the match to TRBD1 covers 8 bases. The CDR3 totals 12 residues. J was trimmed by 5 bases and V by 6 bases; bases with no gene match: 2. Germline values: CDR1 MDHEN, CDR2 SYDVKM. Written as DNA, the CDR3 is TGTGCCAGCAGCCGGACAGGGTATGGCTACACCTTC. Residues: CASSRTGYGYTF.

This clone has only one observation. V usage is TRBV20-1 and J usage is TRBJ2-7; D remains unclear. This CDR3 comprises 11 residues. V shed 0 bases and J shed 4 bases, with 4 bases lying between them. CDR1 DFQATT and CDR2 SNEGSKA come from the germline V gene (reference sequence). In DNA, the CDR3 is TGCAGTGCTAGAGATCTGTACGAGCAGTACTTC. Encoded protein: CSARDLYEQYF.

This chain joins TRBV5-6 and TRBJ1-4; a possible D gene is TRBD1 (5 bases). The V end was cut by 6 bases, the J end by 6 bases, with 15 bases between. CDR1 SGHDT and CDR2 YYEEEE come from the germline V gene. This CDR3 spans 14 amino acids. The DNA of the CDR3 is TGTGCCAGCACCACCGGGGGTGGGGATGAAAAACTGTTTTTT. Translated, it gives CASTTGGGDEKLFF.

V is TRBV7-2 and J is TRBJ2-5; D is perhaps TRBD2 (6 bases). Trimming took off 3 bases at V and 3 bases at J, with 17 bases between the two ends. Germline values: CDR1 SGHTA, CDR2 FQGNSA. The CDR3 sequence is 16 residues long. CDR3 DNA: TGTGCCAGCAGCTTCGAGGGCGGGGTCGTCAAAGAGACCCAGTACTTC. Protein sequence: CASSFEGGVVKETQYF.

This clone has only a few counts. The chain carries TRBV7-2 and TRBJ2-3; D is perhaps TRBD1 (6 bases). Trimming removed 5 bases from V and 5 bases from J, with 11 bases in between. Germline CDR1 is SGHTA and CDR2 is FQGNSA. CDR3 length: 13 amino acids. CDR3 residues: CASSAQGGDTQYF. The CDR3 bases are TGTGCCAGCAGCGCACAAGGGGGAGATACGCAGTATTTT.

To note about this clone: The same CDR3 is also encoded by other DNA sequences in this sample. This CDR3 reads CASSEDGQGDWTEAFF. The CDR3 coding sequence is TGTGCCAGCAGTGAGGACGGACAGGGAGATTGGACTGAAGCTTTCTTT. The gene calls are TRBV2 and TRBJ1-1, with 8 bases fitting TRBD1. The V gene end was trimmed by 3 bases and the J gene end by 5 bases; junction bases not matched to a gene: 11. The CDR3 is made up of 16 amino acids. Germline V gives CDR1 SNHLY, CDR2 FYNNEI.